Below are 28 T cell receptor beta chains sequenced from a single sample in a study of cytomegalovirus exposure and HLA in healthy donors. The PCR used 60 Vbeta and 13 Jbeta primers. TCRdb's table, derived via immunoSEQ multiplex PCR, lists solely in-frame clones and lacks some. In total, the table holds 75,000 to 95,000 clones. The sample consisted of PBMCs. Receptor source: a woman aged 60-70 years in good health and CMV-seronegative.

J is TRBJ2-7 and V is TRBV5-1, with 10 bases identical to TRBD1. V lost 4 bases to trimming and J lost 3 bases; unmatched junction nucleotides: 16. Germline lookup yields CDR1 SGHRS and CDR2 YFSETQ. There are 18 residues in the CDR3. CDR3 amino acids: CASSPAIPGQGQNYEQYF. As DNA, the CDR3 is TGCGCCAGCAGCCCTGCAATCCCGGGACAGGGGCAAAACTACGAGCAGTACTTC.

The chain has TRBV28 and TRBJ2-7; no definite D call. Germline CDR1 MDHEN, CDR2 SYDVKM. The CDR3 runs to 13 residues. Trimming left V 6 bases short and J 1 base short, with 10 bases between. Written as DNA, the CDR3 is TGTGCCAGCAGCCCTTCCGGTTCCTACGAGCAGTACTTC. It encodes CASSPSGSYEQYF.

The rearrangement links TRBV4-1 to TRBJ2-3; D gene ambiguous. Germline values: CDR1 MGHRA, CDR2 YSYEKL. V dropped 4 bases and J dropped 0 bases, with 14 bases sitting between them. CDR3 length equals 16 residues. Here the CDR3 reads CASSPGVAVSTDTQYF. The DNA for the CDR3 is TGCGCCAGCAGCCCTGGAGTGGCGGTGAGCACAGATACGCAGTATTTT.

The genes are TRBV30 and TRBJ1-3; unclear D gene. The CDR3 extends over 13 amino acids. Deletions cut 4 bases from V and 0 bases from J, with 7 bases between. CDR1 is GTSNPN and CDR2 is SVGIG in the germline V gene (reference sequence). CDR3: CAWTVSSGNTIYF. In DNA form, the CDR3 reads TGTGCCTGGACCGTCAGCTCTGGAAACACCATATATTTT.

The CDR3 nucleotides read TGTGCCTGGTCTAGCGGTGGGGGGGTAGATACGCAGTATTTT. Amino acids: CAWSSGGGVDTQYF. V usage is TRBV30 and J usage is TRBJ2-3; 7 positions match TRBD2. The CDR3 totals 14 residues. Germline CDR1 GTSNPN, CDR2 SVGIG (reference sequence). V was clipped by 5 bases and J by 5 bases; unmatched bases: 10.

Considering frequency, this clone is medium-sized (0.01 to 0.1%). The chain links TRBV2 to TRBJ1-5, with 11 bases lining up with TRBD1. The V and J ends lost 7 bases and 6 bases, in that order; junction bases with no gene match: 8. CDR1 SNHLY and CDR2 FYNNEI come from the germline V gene. This CDR3 comprises 15 residues. The CDR3 DNA is TGTGCCAGCACATCGGACAGGGGGCAAGTTCAGCCCCAGCATTTT. Translated, it gives CASTSDRGQVQPQHF.

This sequence joins TRBV5-4 and TRBJ2-2; 7 positions agree with TRBD1. Trimming took 4 bases from V and 6 from J; bases not matched to a gene: 12. The CDR3 runs 16 residues. Germline loops: CDR1 SGHNT, CDR2 YYREEE (reference sequence). The CDR3 sequence: CASSRQQGISSGELFF. DNA of the CDR3: TGTGCCAGCAGCCGTCAACAGGGGATCAGCTCCGGGGAGCTGTTTTTT.

The V gene is TRBV5-1, the J gene TRBJ1-4; D might be TRBD1 (5 bases). CDR1 and CDR2 from the germline V gene are SGHRS and YFSETQ. The CDR3 is made up of 17 amino acids. With 4 bases removed from V and 0 bases from J, the gap between germline ends came to 16 bases. The CDR3 spells CASSPGRVPATNEKLFF. DNA of the CDR3: TGCGCCAGCAGCCCGGGCAGGGTGCCCGCAACTAATGAAAAACTGTTTTTT.

The chain couples TRBV4-2 to TRBJ1-4; no definite D call. V lost 4 bases and J lost 6, with 15 bases in between. The CDR3 covers 15 residues. Germline V gene lookup returns CDR1 LGHNA and CDR2 YNFKEQ. The CDR3 nucleotides are TGTGCCAGCAGCCCCAGCCAAGACTTGGATGAAAAACTGTTTTTT. As protein: CASSPSQDLDEKLFF.

This chain uses TRBV28 with TRBJ1-5; 10 nucleotides line up with TRBD1. Germline CDR1 and CDR2: MDHEN and SYDVKM. The CDR3 contains 16 residues. The V gene end was trimmed by 6 bases and the J gene end by 5 bases; junction bases not matched to a gene: 10. This CDR3 reads CASSATGTGVHQPQHF. CDR3 in DNA: TGTGCCAGCAGCGCGACCGGGACAGGGGTTCATCAGCCCCAGCATTTT.

The CDR3 region is CASRTLAGEAYNEQFF. As DNA, the CDR3 is TGCGCCAGCCGGACGCTAGCGGGAGAGGCCTACAATGAGCAGTTCTTC. This chain links TRBV5-1 with TRBJ2-1, with 10 positions matching TRBD2. The CDR3 totals 16 residues. With V trimmed by 7 bases and J by 2 bases, 9 bases remained unmatched. The germline gives CDR1 SGHRS, CDR2 YFSETQ.

V gene TRBV18 combines with J gene TRBJ2-3; the match to TRBD2 covers 11 bases. CDR1 and CDR2 from the germline V gene are KGHSH and LQKENI. The CDR3 extends over 16 amino acids. Trimming took 5 bases from V and 2 from J; bases not matched to a gene: 6. This CDR3 is CASSVKLAGATDTQYF. CDR3 DNA sequence: TGTGCCAGCTCAGTTAAACTAGCGGGGGCCACAGATACGCAGTATTTT. Full variable domain (missing parts from reference TRBV18 and TRBJ2-3): NAGVMQNPRHLVRRRGQEARLRCSPMKGHSHVYWYRQLPEEGLKFMVYLQKENIIDESGMPKERFSAEFPKEGPSILRIQQVVRGDSAAYFCASSVKLAGATDTQYFGPGTRLTVL.

The rearrangement joins TRBV7-9 to TRBJ2-3; possible D gene TRBD2, 6 bases. Germline CDR1 SEHNR, CDR2 FQNEAQ (reference sequence). Trimming pared 1 base from V and 3 bases from J, leaving 11 bases between. The CDR3 length is 15 residues. CDR3 nucleotides: TGTGCCAGCAGCTTAGTGGCCAGCGGGACAGATACGCAGTATTTT. Protein: CASSLVASGTDTQYF.

V is TRBV27 and J is TRBJ1-5; tentatively, D is TRBD1 (5 bases). Per germline, CDR1 MNHEY and CDR2 SMNVEV (reference sequence). With 1 base removed from V and 3 bases from J, the gap between germline ends came to 7 bases. This CDR3 spans 14 amino acids. The CDR3 loop reads CASSLLGVNQPQHF. DNA of the CDR3: TGTGCCAGCAGTTTATTAGGGGTCAATCAGCCCCAGCATTTT.

V usage is TRBV2 and J usage is TRBJ2-1; D is uncertain. This CDR3 contains 17 residues. Germline CDR1 SNHLY, CDR2 FYNNEI. V lost 2 bases and J lost 2, with 16 bases in between. This CDR3 is CASSESLSRVAYNEQFF. DNA for the CDR3: TGTGCCAGCAGTGAATCCTTAAGTCGTGTAGCCTACAATGAGCAGTTCTTC.

The DNA for the CDR3 is TGTGCCAGCAGTTTAATTACCGGACAGGGTGGGACCCAGTACTTC. Amino acid sequence: CASSLITGQGGTQYF. V gene TRBV28 combines with J gene TRBJ2-5, with 8 bases that match TRBD1. The length of the CDR3 is 15 residues. Losses at the gene ends were 2 bases for V and 7 bases for J; bases not matched to a gene: 9. Looked up from germline, CDR1 is MDHEN and CDR2 is SYDVKM. Full variable domain (rest looked up from reference TRBV28 and TRBJ2-5): DVKVTQSSRYLVKRTGEKVFLECVQDMDHENMFWYRQDPGLGLRLIYFSYDVKMKEKGDIPEGYSVSREKKERFSLILESASTNQTSMYLCASSLITGQGGTQYFGPGTRLLVL.

The V gene is TRBV5-1, the J gene TRBJ2-3, with D possibly being TRBD2 (7 bases). CDR1 SGHRS and CDR2 YFSETQ come from the germline V gene. The CDR3 is 15 amino acids. V was clipped by 4 bases and J by 1 base, with 13 bases between them. CDR3 nucleotide sequence: TGCGCCAGCAGCGCAAGGGGGGGACGCACAGATACGCAGTATTTT. It specifies CASSARGGRTDTQYF.

This rearrangement joins TRBV28 to TRBJ2-7; D might be TRBD1 (6 bases). The CDR3 consists of 13 residues. Germline V gene lookup returns CDR1 MDHEN and CDR2 SYDVKM. Trimming stripped 8 bases from V and 6 bases from J, with 17 bases between. CDR3 sequence (DNA): TGTGCCAGCTGCGTGGGGCAGGGGCGCGAGCAGTACTTC. Encoded protein: CASCVGQGREQYF.

The genes are TRBV27 and TRBJ2-3, with 12 bases that match TRBD2. Germline V CDR1 and CDR2: MNHEY, SMNVEV (reference sequence). The CDR3 extends over 17 amino acids. Germline trimming cut 4 bases from V and 1 base from J; bases unmatched to any gene: 6. This CDR3 is CASSSTGLAGRTDTQYF. CDR3 DNA: TGTGCCAGCAGTTCAACCGGACTAGCGGGACGCACAGATACGCAGTATTTT.

A note on this clone: At one of its ends the junction is not consistent with the germline gene, which may arise from a read error. Other DNA sequences in the same sample also yield this CDR3. This chain connects TRBV6-5 to TRBJ2-7; D possibly corresponds to TRBD1 (6 bases). Germline CDR1 is MNHEY and CDR2 is SVGAGI. CDR3 length equals 15 residues. The CDR3 protein is CASSYSQQGPYEQYF. The CDR3 DNA reads TGTGCCAGCAGCTACTCGCAACAGGGTCCCTACGAGCAGTACTTC.

V and J are TRBV19 and TRBJ2-3; D call uncertain. Germline CDR1 and CDR2: LNHDA and SQIVND (reference sequence). The CDR3 length is 12 residues. V was shortened by 3 bases and J by 5 bases, with 6 bases between the two germline ends. CDR3 sequence (DNA): TGTGCCAGTAGTATCTGGAGAGATACGCAGTATTTT. Translated, it gives CASSIWRDTQYF.

J is TRBJ1-5 and V is TRBV6-5; weak D call: TRBD1 (6 bases). This CDR3 is 15 amino acids long. From germline, CDR1 is MNHEY and CDR2 SVGAGI. Trimming stripped 5 bases from V and 2 bases from J, with 13 bases between. DNA for the CDR3: TGTGCCAGCAGTCCACAGGGCGGTGGCAATCAGCCCCAGCATTTT. Its translation: CASSPQGGGNQPQHF.

This chain connects TRBV28 to TRBJ1-1; 9 bases fit TRBD1. The CDR3 has 14 residues. J was trimmed by 13 bases and V by 3 bases; bases with no gene match: 12. The germline V gene encodes CDR1 MDHEN and CDR2 SYDVKM. The CDR3 is CASSFPQWGQGGFF. The CDR3 nucleotides read TGTGCCAGCAGTTTTCCCCAGTGGGGACAGGGTGGTTTCTTT. Full variable domain (outside the CDR3, taken from reference TRBV28 and TRBJ1-1): DVKVTQSSRYLVKRTGEKVFLECVQDMDHENMFWYRQDPGLGLRLIYFSYDVKMKEKGDIPEGYSVSREKKERFSLILESASTNQTSMYLCASSFPQWGQGGFFGQGTRLTVV.

The chain uses TRBV7-2 and TRBJ1-1; TRBD1 agrees at 8 bases. The CDR3 loop spans 18 amino acids. V dropped 3 bases and J dropped 0; count of bases not matched to a gene: 12. In germline, CDR1 is SGHTA, CDR2 FQGNSA. The CDR3 sequence: CASSLRAGTGSLNTEAFF. CDR3 sequence (DNA): TGTGCCAGCAGCTTGAGGGCCGGGACAGGATCCTTGAACACTGAAGCTTTCTTT.

This chain uses TRBV4-2 with TRBJ1-5; possibly TRBD1 for D (6 bases). The germline V and J ends were trimmed by 0 bases and 3 bases, with 9 bases remaining between them. The CDR3 is 15 amino acids. Germline assignment: CDR1 LGHNA and CDR2 YNFKEQ. CDR3 in DNA: TGTGCCAGCAGCCAAGAGACAGGACCCAATCAGCCCCAGCATTTT. Translation: CASSQETGPNQPQHF.

V is TRBV5-1 and J is TRBJ1-2; the D is unclear. V lost 0 bases and J lost 6, with 12 bases in between. Germline V lookup: CDR1 SGHRS, CDR2 YFSETQ. The CDR3 contains 14 residues. The CDR3 coding sequence is TGCGCCAGCAGCTTGGTCGGGGAAGTAAATGGCTACACCTTC. This encodes CASSLVGEVNGYTF.

The V call is TRBV6-1, the J call TRBJ2-2, with D unresolved. The CDR3 totals 14 residues. Trimming left V 7 bases short and J 5 bases short, with 14 bases between. In germline, CDR1 is MNHNS, CDR2 SASEGT. CDR3: CASNFAEETGELFF. In nucleotides, the CDR3 is TGTGCCAGCAACTTCGCCGAGGAGACCGGGGAGCTGTTTTTT.

The chain combines TRBV28 with TRBJ2-7; possible D gene TRBD2, 5 bases. The CDR3 has 11 residues. Trimming stripped 6 bases from V and 4 bases from J, with 7 bases between. CDR1 and CDR2 (germline): MDHEN, SYDVKM. CDR3 sequence reads: CASSKRYEQYF. CDR3 nucleotides: TGTGCCAGCAGCAAGCGGTACGAGCAGTACTTC.